This TCR beta chain was retrieved from a study of T-cell reconstitution after alpha-beta-depleted transplantation in children (dated by TCRdb to 2016 to 2017). Background for the entire study: The study quantitatively tracked T-cell immune reconstitution after TCRalphabeta/CD19-depleted allogeneic hematopoietic cell transplantation in children using TCR repertoire profiling. The paper's findings and limits, for the study overall: In some patients, the high TCRbeta diversity seen at day 60 was put down to recipient T cells and intrathymic progenitors that had survived conditioning. The apparently early alphabetaT-cell count recovery about two months after transplant was reportedly dependent on only several hundred rapidly expanded clones derived from non-depleted graft cells. Hyperexpanded clone frequencies declined over subsequent months; after one year, T-cell counts and TCRbeta diversity were mostly attributed to newly produced T cells.

Per the publication, the treatment or condition label means: allogeneic hematopoietic cell transplantation with graft depleted of TCRalphabeta T cells and CD19 B cells. The children who served as transplant recipients had been given grafts of TCRalphabeta/CD19-depleted allogeneic hematopoietic cells. The germline V gene (reference sequence) supplies CDR1 GTSNPN and CDR2 SVGIG. For this chain, trimming is 2 bases at the V end and 2 bases at the J end, and the number of junction bases without a gene match is 4. From its cysteine to its phenylalanine, the CDR3 spans 16 amino acids. The kept DNA is CDR3 alone, 48 bases in frame from the first base. To prepare the library, PCR was applied. These reads were obtained on an Illumina HiSeq 2500. Molecular barcoding was employed in the preparation of TCR libraries, with unique molecular identifiers being used to normalize TCRbeta repertoire quantification. TCRdb passed the public sequencing reads through fastp at Q25 and MiXCR, retaining productive beta sequences. CDR3 protein duplicates are merged, each entry listing the most common genes and DNA. Recorded for this sample are about 200,000 distinct CDR3 sequences; 6.6% of them occurred a single time. The ten largest account for roughly 6% of the sample.

This clonotype was detected a few times. Its antigen specificity is not known. Base qualities are not provided; no much larger clone lies one nucleotide away. The source was PBMCs, collected before TCRalphabeta/CD19-depleted stem cell transplant. The receptor comes from a boy aged 2 to 10 with acute lymphoblastic leukemia, due to receive a stem cell transplant. The V gene is TRBV30 and the J gene is TRBJ2-3, and TRBD2 aligns with 13 junction nucleotides. The DNA sequence reads TGTGCCTGGAGTACTGGACTAGCGGGGGCCACAGATACGCAGTATTTT. This sequence encodes CAWSTGLAGATDTQYF. This CDR3, with the reference TRBV30 and TRBJ2-3 proteins standing in past its ends, gives the full variable domain SQTIHQWPATLVQPVGSPLSLECTVEGTSNPNLYWYRQAAGRGLQLLFYSVGIGQISSEVPQNLSASRPQDRQFILSSKKLLLSDSGFYLCAWSTGLAGATDTQYFGPGTRLTVL.